The clone carrying this T cell receptor beta chain was found a few times. The data belong to a study of cytomegalovirus exposure and HLA in healthy donors. Study-level information: Tens of millions of unique TCRs from HLA-typed donors made up an early data release.

Losses at the gene ends were 1 base for V and 15 bases for J; bases not matched to a gene: 25. The CDR3 covers 19 residues. Germline CDR1 MDHEN, CDR2 SYDVKM. Both 60 Vbeta primers and 13 Jbeta primers went into the PCR. Repertoires were generated with immunoSEQ multiplex PCR, while TCRdb's copy carries only in-frame clones and drops some. The sample includes over 100,000 clones, approximately 78% of them seen just once. The sequenced material came from PBMCs. The receptor was isolated from a woman aged 45-60 years in good health and CMV-seropositive. This chain uses TRBV28 with TRBJ2-1; the match to TRBD2 covers 9 bases. The CDR3 reads CASSLFLDQAGGLDGGTFF. CDR3 bases: TGTGCCAGCAGTTTATTTTTAGACCAAGCGGGAGGTTTAGATGGCGGCACGTTCTTC.